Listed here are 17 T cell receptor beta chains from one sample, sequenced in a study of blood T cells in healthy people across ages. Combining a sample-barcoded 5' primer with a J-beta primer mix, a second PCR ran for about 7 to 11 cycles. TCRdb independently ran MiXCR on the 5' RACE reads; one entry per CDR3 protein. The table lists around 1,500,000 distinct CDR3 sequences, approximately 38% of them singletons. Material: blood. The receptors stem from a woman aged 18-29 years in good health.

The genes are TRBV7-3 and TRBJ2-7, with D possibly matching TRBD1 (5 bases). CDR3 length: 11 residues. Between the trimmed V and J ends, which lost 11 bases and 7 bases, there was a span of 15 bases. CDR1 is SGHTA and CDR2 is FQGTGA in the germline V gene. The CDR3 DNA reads TGTGCCGTCCTTGGGGCAGGGGAGCAGTACTTC. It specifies CAVLGAGEQYF.

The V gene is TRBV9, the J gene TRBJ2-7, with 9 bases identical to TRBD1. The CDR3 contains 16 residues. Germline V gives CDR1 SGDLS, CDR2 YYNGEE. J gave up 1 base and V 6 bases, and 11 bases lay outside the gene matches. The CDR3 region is CASTQYWGTGSYEQYF. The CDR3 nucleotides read TGTGCCAGCACCCAATACTGGGGGACAGGGTCCTACGAGCAGTACTTC.

The CDR3 loop reads CAWRIRTHDRETQYF. Here the CDR3 DNA reads TGTGCCTGGAGAATCCGGACCCATGATCGAGAGACCCAGTACTTC. The rearrangement uses TRBV30 and TRBJ2-5; D gene uncertain. The CDR3 has 15 residues. The V gene's germline CDR1 is GTSNPN and CDR2 SVGIG (reference sequence). Trimming stripped 3 bases from V and 4 bases from J, with 18 bases between.

The CDR3 DNA is TGTGCCACCCCACCGGGGCAGCTCTATGGCTACACCTTC. This sequence encodes CATPPGQLYGYTF. The genes are TRBV25-1 and TRBJ1-2, with D perhaps matching TRBD1 (5 bases). V lost 10 bases and J 4 bases, leaving 16 bases between the germline ends. Germline assignment: CDR1 MGHDK and CDR2 SYGVNS. This CDR3 region has 13 residues.

The chain's CDR3 is CASSQGSMRDSYNEQFF. The CDR3 coding sequence is TGTGCCAGCAGCCAAGGGAGTATGCGGGATTCCTACAATGAGCAGTTCTTC. V is TRBV4-2 and J is TRBJ2-1; TRBD2 might be the D (6 bases). Germline values: CDR1 LGHNA, CDR2 YNFKEQ. The CDR3 sequence is 17 residues long. V gave up 1 base and J gave up 1 base, with 14 bases separating them.

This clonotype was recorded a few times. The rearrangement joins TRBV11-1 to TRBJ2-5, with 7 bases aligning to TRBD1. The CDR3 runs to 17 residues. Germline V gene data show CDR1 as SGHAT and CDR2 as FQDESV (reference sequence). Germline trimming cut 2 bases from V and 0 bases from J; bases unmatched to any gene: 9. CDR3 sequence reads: CASSLKRVGTDQETQYF. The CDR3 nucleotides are TGTGCCAGCAGCTTAAAAAGGGTAGGGACAGACCAAGAGACCCAGTACTTC.

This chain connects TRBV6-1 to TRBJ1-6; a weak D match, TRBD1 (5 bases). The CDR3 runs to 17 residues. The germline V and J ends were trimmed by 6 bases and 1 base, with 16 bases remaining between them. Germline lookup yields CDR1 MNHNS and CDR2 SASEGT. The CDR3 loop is CASSPGEGRSYNSPLHF. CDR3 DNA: TGTGCCAGCAGCCCCGGGGAGGGGAGATCCTATAATTCACCCCTCCACTTT.

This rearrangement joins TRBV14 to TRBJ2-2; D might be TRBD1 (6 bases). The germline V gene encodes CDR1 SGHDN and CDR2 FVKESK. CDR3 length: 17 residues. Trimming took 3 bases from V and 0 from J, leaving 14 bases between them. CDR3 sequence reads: CASSHWDTISNTGELFF. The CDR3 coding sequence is TGTGCCAGCAGCCACTGGGACACCATATCGAACACCGGGGAGCTGTTTTTT.

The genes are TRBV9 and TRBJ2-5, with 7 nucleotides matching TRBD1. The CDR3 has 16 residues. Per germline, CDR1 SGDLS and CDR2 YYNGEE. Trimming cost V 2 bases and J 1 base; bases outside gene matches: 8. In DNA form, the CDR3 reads TGTGCCAGCAGCGTTAAGGCAGGGGGTCCCCAAGAGACCCAGTACTTC. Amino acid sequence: CASSVKAGGPQETQYF.

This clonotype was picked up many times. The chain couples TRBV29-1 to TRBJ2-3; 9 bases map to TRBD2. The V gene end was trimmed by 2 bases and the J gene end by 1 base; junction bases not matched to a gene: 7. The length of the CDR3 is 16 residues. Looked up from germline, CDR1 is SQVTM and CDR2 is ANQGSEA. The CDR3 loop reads CSVEIYVAGGTDTQYF. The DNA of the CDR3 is TGCAGCGTTGAAATATACGTAGCGGGGGGCACAGATACGCAGTATTTT.

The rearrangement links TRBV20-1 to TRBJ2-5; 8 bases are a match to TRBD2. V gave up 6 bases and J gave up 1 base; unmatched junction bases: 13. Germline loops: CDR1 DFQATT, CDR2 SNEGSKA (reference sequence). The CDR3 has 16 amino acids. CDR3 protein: CSAPAPGGGSQETQYF. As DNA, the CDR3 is TGCAGTGCCCCAGCCCCGGGCGGGGGGTCCCAAGAGACCCAGTACTTC.

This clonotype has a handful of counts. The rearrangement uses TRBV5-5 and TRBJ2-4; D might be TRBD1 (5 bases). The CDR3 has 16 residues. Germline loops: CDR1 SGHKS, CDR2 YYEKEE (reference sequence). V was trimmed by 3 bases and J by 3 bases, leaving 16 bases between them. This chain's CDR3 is CASSSDVAGFKNIQYF. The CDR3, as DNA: TGTGCCAGCAGCTCTGACGTGGCAGGGTTCAAAAACATTCAGTACTTC.

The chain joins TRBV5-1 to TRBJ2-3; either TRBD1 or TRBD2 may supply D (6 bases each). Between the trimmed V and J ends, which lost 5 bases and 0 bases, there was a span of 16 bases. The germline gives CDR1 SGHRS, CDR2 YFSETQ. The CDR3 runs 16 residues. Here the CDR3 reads CASSAWRGFSTDTQYF. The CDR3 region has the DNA TGCGCCAGCAGTGCTTGGAGGGGGTTCAGCACAGATACGCAGTATTTT.

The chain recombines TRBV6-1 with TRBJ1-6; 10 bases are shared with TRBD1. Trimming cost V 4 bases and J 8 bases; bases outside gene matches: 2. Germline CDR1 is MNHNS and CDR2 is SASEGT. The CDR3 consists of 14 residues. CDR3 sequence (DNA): TGTGCCAGCAGTGTGACAGGGGGCGATTCACCCCTCCACTTT. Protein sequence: CASSVTGGDSPLHF.

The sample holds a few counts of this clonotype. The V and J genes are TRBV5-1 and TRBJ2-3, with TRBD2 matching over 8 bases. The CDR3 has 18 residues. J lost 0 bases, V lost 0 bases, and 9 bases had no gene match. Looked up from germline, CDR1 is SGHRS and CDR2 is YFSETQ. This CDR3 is CASSLALAGGISTDTQYF. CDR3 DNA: TGCGCCAGCAGCTTGGCTCTAGCGGGCGGTATTAGCACAGATACGCAGTATTTT.

The CDR3 DNA follows: TGTGCCAGCAGGCGGACTCTTAACACCGGGGAGCTGTTTTTT. Amino acid sequence: CASRRTLNTGELFF. The chain couples TRBV6-5 to TRBJ2-2; maybe TRBD2 (5 bases). The ends were cut back, 6 bases at V and 2 bases at J, with 10 bases in the middle. Germline V gene data show CDR1 as MNHEY and CDR2 as SVGAGI. This CDR3 has 14 residues.

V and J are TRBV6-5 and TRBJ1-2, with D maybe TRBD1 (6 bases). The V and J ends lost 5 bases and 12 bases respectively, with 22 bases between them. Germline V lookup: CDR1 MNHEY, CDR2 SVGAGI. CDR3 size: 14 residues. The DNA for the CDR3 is TGTGCCAGCAGTATAGGACAGCCGCGGGGGGGCCACACCTTC. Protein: CASSIGQPRGGHTF.